The source of this T cell receptor (beta chain) is a study of technical replicates of blood from several donors (dated by TCRdb to the late 2010s). Libraries were built with the immunoSEQ multiplex PCR assay. Here the immuneACCESS table is served through TCRdb, limited to in-frame sequences with V and J called. Missing clones are a known gap in these copies; in checked studies unresolved V genes cover under half, and the rest lacks a known reason. The sample includes roughly 87,000 clones, with roughly 90% observed a single time. The leading ten clones occupy roughly 0.4% of the sample. Sequences LNHDA (CDR1) and SQIVND (CDR2) are obtained from the germline V gene (reference sequence). V is pared back by 4 bases and J by 4 bases, with 7 bases lying between the germline termini. The CDR3 runs 12 residues from the cysteine to the phenylalanine. Only the CDR3 portion is preserved as DNA: 36 bases, with reading frame beginning at the first base.

Note on this clone: No cognate antigen has been identified for it. It has no much larger one-base neighbor in the sample; base qualities were not kept.

The receptor was isolated from a human donor in good health. The sequence joins TRBV19 to TRBJ2-5, with the D gene call left open. The sample comprised T cells isolated from PBMCs. The bases are TGTGCCAGTAGTACCTCCAGAGAGACCCAGTACTTC. This gives the protein CASSTSRETQYF. When the CDR3 is completed using the reference TRBV19 and TRBJ2-5 genes on either side, the full variable domain is DGGITQSPKYLFRKEGQNVTLSCEQNLNHDAMYWYRQDPGQGLRLIYYSQIVNDFQKGDIAEGYSVSREKKESFPLTVTSAQKNPTAFYLCASSTSRETQYFGPGTRLLVL.